This T cell receptor (beta chain) was captured by sequencing in a study of control samples from healthy donors and cancer patients. Sequencing used immunoSEQ multiplex PCR; TCRdb keeps in-frame clones, though not all of them. This table has about 85,000 clones, 85% to 90% appearing once. Looked up from germline, CDR1 is DFQATT and CDR2 is SNEGSKA (reference sequence). The length of the CDR3 is 13 residues. V was pared by 3 bases and J by 2 bases, with 8 bases between. The chain combines TRBV20-1 with TRBJ1-5; D is ambiguous. The receptor comes from a woman aged 55-70 years in good health. Sequenced: blood. In DNA form, the CDR3 reads TGCAGTGCTAGTTGGCGTGGCAATCAGCCCCAGCATTTT. Translated, it gives CSASWRGNQPQHF.